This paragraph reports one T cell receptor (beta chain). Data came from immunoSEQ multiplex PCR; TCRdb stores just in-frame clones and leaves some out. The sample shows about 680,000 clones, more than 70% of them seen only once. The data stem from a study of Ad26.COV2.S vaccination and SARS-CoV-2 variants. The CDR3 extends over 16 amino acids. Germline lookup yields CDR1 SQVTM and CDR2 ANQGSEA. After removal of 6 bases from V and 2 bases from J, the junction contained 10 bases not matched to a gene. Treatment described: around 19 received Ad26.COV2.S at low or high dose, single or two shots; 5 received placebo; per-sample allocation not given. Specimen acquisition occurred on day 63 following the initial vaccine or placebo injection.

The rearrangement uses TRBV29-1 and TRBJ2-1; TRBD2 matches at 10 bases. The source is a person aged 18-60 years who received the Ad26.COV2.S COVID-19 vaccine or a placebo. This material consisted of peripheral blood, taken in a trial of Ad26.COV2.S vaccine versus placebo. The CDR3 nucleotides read TGCAGCGTCCCGGTGGAGCGGGGGGGCCCCTACAATGAGCAGTTCTTC. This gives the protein CSVPVERGGPYNEQFF.